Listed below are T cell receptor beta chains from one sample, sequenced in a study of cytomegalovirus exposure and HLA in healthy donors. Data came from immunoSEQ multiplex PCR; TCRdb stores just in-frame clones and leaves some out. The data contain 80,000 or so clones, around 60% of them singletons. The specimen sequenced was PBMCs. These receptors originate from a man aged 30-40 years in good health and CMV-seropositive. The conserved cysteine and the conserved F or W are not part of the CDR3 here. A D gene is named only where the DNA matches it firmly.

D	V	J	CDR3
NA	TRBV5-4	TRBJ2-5	ASSSNLQETQY
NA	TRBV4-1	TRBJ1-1	ASSHPGTGRNTEAF
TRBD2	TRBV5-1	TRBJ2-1	ASHWTSGRANEQF
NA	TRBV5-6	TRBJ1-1	ASSFTGSNTEAF
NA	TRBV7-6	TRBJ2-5	ASSLRSGGETQY
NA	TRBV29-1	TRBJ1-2	SVTGTPDYGYT
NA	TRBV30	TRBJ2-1	AWSEGDNNEQF
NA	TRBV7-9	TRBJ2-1	ASSRTQGLGNNEQF
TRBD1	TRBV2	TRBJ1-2	ASSYPGQVYGYT
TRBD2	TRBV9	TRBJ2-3	ASSAILAGGTDTQY
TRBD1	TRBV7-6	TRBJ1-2	ASSLARTGGYT
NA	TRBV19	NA	ASRDFFNHEQY
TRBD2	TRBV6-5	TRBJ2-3	ASSFLAGYTDTQY
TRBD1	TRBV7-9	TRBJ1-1	ASSLAGGITEAF
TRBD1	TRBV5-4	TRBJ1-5	ASRGDRGPNQPQH
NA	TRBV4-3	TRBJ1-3	ASSQGTEALSGNTIY
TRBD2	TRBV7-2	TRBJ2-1	ASSLVASGDNEQF
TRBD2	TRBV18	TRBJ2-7	ASSPSTSGRHEQY
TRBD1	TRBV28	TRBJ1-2	ASSLTGASLLRYT
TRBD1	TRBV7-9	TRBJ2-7	APSRQGKYEQY
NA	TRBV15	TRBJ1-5	ATSSAIWGGQPQH
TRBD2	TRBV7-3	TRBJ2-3	ASSLEGLAEDTQY
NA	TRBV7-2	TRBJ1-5	ASGDSNQPQH
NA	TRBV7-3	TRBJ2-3	ASSLMSQSTDTQY
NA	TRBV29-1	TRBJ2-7	SAASSSFYEQY
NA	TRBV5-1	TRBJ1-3	ASSRGEIDTIY
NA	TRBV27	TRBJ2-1	ASSPSAGGVFNEQF
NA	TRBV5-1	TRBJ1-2	ASTTGSNYGYT
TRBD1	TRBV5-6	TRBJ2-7	ASSSFDRGHEQY
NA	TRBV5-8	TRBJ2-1	ASSLGGVRRGRPDNEQF
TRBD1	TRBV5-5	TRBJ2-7	ASRRDRISSYEQY
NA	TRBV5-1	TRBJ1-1	ASRVTGSDTEAF
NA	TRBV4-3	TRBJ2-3	ASSRIPGEDTQY
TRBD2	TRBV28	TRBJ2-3	ASSWTSNPDTQY
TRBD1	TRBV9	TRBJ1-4	ASRAQGANEKLF
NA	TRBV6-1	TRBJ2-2	ASSVLALNGELF
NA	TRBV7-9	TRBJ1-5	ASSGPPGQPQH
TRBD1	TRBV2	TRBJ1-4	ASTVTGGEKLF
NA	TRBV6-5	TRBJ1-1	ASSDFGGNTEAF
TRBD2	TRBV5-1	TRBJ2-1	ASSLHLAGAQDEQF
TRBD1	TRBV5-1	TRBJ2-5	ASTDRGRGQETQY
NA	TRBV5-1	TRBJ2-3	ASSLGAGGNTDTQY
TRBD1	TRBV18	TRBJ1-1	ASSPDRVGTEAF
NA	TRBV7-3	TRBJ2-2	ASSLTGGSYTGELF
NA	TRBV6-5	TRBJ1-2	ASSYDSNYGYT
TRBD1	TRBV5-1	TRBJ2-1	ASSVGQWGHEQF
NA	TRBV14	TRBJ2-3	ASSPTPSGTQY